This record looks at one TCR beta chain sequence and its context. Its antigen is not identified. Germline assignment: CDR1 SGDLS and CDR2 YYNGEE. The CDR3 spans 15 residues. Trimming shortened V by 3 bases and J by 3 bases, and 12 bases separated the two germline ends. CD45RA+ naive and CD45RA-negative memory subsets were separated from CD4+ cells. The sample originates from a study of shared clonotypes between healthy human individuals. Study outcomes and limitations: An expected dependence of interdonor clonotype sharing on sequencing depth was noted.

Measured with immunoSEQ multiplex PCR; TCRdb has only the in-frame clones, and not every one. The table has 2 million to 2.5 million clones, approximately 96% seen once. V usage is TRBV9 and J usage is TRBJ2-2; tentatively, D is TRBD2 (5 bases). The clonotype comes from a man younger than 30 in good health. Material for sequencing was naive CD4+ T cells sorted from blood. Subset denoted: CD45RA+ positively selected. The chain's CDR3 is CASSGTSVYTGELFF. The CDR3 nucleotides are TGTGCCAGCAGCGGGACTTCGGTTTACACCGGGGAGCTGTTTTTT.